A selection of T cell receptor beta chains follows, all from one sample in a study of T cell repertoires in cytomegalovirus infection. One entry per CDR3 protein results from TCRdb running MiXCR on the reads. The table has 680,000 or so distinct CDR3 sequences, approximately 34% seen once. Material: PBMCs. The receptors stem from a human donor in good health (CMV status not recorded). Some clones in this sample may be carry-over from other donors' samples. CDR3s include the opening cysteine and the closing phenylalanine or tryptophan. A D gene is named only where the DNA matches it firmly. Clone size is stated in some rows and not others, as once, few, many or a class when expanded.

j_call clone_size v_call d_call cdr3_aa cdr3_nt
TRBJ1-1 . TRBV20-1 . CSARELGAGTEAFF TGCAGTGCTAGAGAATTGGGGGCGGGGACTGAAGCTTTCTTT
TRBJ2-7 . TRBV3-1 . CASSQDGSGREQYF TGTGCCAGCAGCCAAGATGGTTCGGGGCGGGAGCAGTACTTC
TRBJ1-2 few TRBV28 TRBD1 CASIKGALVSGYTF TGTGCCAGCATTAAGGGGGCGCTTGTTAGTGGCTACACCTTC
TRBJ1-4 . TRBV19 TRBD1 CASSTRQGPATEKLFF TGTGCCAGTAGTACCCGACAGGGCCCTGCAACAGAAAAACTGTTTTTT
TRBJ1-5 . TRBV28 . CASSPGGAGYNQPQHF TGTGCCAGCAGTCCCGGCGGGGCGGGGTACAATCAGCCCCAGCATTTT
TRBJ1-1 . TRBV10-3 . CAIGSANRAHTEAFF TGTGCCATCGGAAGTGCGAACCGGGCTCACACTGAAGCTTTCTTT
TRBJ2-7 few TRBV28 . CASSFHLVSSSYEQYF TGTGCCAGCAGTTTCCACTTGGTGAGTTCCTCCTACGAGCAGTACTTC
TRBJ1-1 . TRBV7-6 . CASSHFTGTEAFF TGTGCCAGCAGTCATTTTACGGGCACTGAAGCTTTCTTT
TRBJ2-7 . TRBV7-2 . CASSFTGVYEQYF TGTGCCAGCAGCTTTACAGGTGTCTACGAGCAGTACTTC
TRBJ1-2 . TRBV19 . CASSVAGGYTF TGTGCCAGTAGTGTCGCGGGGGGCTACACCTTC
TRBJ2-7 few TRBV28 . CASSPSTLTQQYF TGTGCCAGCAGCCCTTCAACTCTGACCCAGCAGTACTTC
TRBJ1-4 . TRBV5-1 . CASSLLAGITNEKLFF TGCGCCAGCAGCTTACTGGCGGGGATAACTAATGAAAAACTGTTTTTT
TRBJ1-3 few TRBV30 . CAWSVWADSGNTIYF TGTGCCTGGAGTGTATGGGCAGACTCTGGAAACACCATATATTTT
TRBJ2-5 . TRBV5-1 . CASSKSRGNVGETQYF TGCGCCAGCAGCAAGTCGAGGGGAAACGTTGGGGAGACCCAGTACTTC
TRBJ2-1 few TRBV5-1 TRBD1 CASSLDKAGGDEQFF TGCGCCAGCAGCTTGGACAAAGCAGGGGGCGATGAGCAGTTCTTC
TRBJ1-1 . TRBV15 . CATSRDRGVNTEAFF TGTGCCACCAGCAGAGACAGGGGAGTGAACACTGAAGCTTTCTTT
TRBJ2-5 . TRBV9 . CASSVRSGGDVRSQYF TGTGCCAGCAGCGTAAGATCAGGGGGGGATGTTAGGTCCCAGTACTTC
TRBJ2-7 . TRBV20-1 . CSARGGFGDPTSLYEQYF TGCAGTGCTAGAGGTGGTTTTGGGGACCCCACGAGTCTGTACGAGCAGTACTTC
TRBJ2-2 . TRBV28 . CASSLYGGQGTGELFF TGTGCCAGCAGTTTATATGGGGGGCAGGGCACCGGGGAGCTGTTTTTT
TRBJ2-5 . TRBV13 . CASSSGILKETQYF TGTGCCAGCAGCTCCGGGATATTAAAGGAGACCCAGTACTTC
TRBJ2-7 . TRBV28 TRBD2 CASRPTSGHSYEQYF TGTGCCAGCAGACCCACTAGCGGACACTCCTACGAGCAGTACTTC
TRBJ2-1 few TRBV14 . CASSQDLGLLPYNEQFF TGTGCCAGCAGCCAAGATTTGGGTCTCCTCCCATACAATGAGCAGTTCTTC
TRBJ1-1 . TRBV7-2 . CASSLQSARTNTEAFF TGTGCCAGCAGCTTACAGTCGGCCAGGACAAACACTGAAGCTTTCTTT
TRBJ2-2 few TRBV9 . CASSVEVGNTGELFF TGTGCCAGCAGCGTAGAGGTAGGGAACACCGGGGAGCTGTTTTTT
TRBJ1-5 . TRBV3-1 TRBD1 CASSPTQGTGWDLSNQPQHF TGTGCCAGCAGCCCCACCCAAGGGACAGGGTGGGATCTGAGCAATCAGCCCCAGCATTTT
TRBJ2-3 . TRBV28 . CASSSGLRADTQYF TGTGCCAGCAGCTCCGGGCTTCGGGCAGATACGCAGTATTTT
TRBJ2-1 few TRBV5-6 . CASSLAGTWEQFF TGTGCCAGCAGCTTGGCGGGGACGTGGGAGCAGTTCTTC
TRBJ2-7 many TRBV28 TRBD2 CASSSSAGGLNEQYF TGTGCCAGCAGTTCATCAGCGGGAGGACTAAACGAGCAGTACTTC
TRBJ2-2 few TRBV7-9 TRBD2 CASSPPPGLAVQEELFF TGTGCCAGCAGCCCGCCACCGGGACTAGCGGTCCAGGAGGAGCTGTTTTTT
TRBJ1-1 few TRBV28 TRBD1 CASSYPRDRGSEAFF TGTGCCAGCAGTTATCCCCGGGACAGGGGTTCGGAAGCTTTCTTT
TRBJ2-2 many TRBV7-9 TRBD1 CASSLTNAGGAWELFF TGTGCCAGCAGCTTAACCAATGCAGGGGGAGCGTGGGAGCTGTTTTTT
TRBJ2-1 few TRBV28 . CASSLFQGLSEQFF TGTGCCAGCAGTTTATTTCAGGGGTTAAGCGAGCAGTTCTTC
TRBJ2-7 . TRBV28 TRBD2 CASIRGGLAGGAYEQYF TGTGCCAGCATTCGAGGGGGACTAGCGGGGGGGGCCTACGAGCAGTACTTC
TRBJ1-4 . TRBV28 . CASTNGGGGEKLFF TGTGCCAGCACCAACGGGGGAGGGGGTGAAAAACTGTTTTTT
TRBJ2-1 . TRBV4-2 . CASSQDEEGRGNEQFF TGTGCCAGCAGCCAAGATGAGGAGGGTAGAGGCAATGAGCAGTTCTTC
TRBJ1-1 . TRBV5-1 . CASSSSPGRDTEAFF TGCGCCAGCAGCTCCTCCCCGGGCCGGGACACTGAAGCTTTCTTT
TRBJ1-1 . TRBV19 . CASSTSGRVNTEAFF TGTGCCAGTAGTACCTCGGGACGGGTGAACACTGAAGCTTTCTTT
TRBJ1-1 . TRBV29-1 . CSVADSGVEAFF TGCAGCGTTGCGGACAGCGGAGTTGAAGCTTTCTTT
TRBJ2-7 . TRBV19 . CASSLGGHLYEQYF TGTGCCAGTAGTTTGGGGGGACATCTCTACGAGCAGTACTTC
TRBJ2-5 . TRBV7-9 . CASTRLRETQYF TGTGCCAGCACGCGTCTGCGGGAGACCCAGTACTTC
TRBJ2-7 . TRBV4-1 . CASSQDQRVPPMDEQYF TGCGCCAGCAGCCAAGACCAACGGGTCCCGCCAATGGACGAGCAGTACTTC
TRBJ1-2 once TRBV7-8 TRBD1 CASSLGGTGGYYGYTF TGTGCCAGCAGCTTAGGAGGGACAGGGGGCTACTATGGCTACACCTTC
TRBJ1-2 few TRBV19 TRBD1 CASSISWDRVYGYTF TGTGCCAGTAGTATTTCCTGGGACAGGGTGTATGGCTACACCTTC
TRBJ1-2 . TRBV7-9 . CASSLTGAHYGYTF TGTGCCAGCAGCTTAACGGGGGCGCACTATGGCTACACCTTC
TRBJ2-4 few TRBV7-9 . CASSLLQAQGAKNIQYF TGTGCCAGCAGCCTCCTACAGGCCCAAGGAGCCAAAAACATTCAGTACTTC
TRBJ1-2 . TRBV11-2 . CASSQEGGYGYTF TGTGCCAGCAGCCAAGAAGGAGGCTATGGCTACACCTTC
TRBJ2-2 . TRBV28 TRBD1 CASSFRTGGLRELFF TGTGCCAGCAGTTTTCGGACAGGGGGATTACGGGAGCTGTTTTTT
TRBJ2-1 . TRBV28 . CASSSPGTFADNEQFF TGTGCCAGCAGTTCGCCGGGGACATTTGCGGACAATGAGCAGTTCTTC
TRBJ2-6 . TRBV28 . CASSLKVSGANVLTF TGTGCCAGCAGTTTAAAGGTCTCTGGGGCCAACGTCCTGACTTTC
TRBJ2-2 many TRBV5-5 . CASSPRGSNTGELFF TGTGCCAGCAGCCCCAGGGGCTCGAACACCGGGGAGCTGTTTTTT
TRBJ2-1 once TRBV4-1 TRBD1 CASSNEFEKDRVGREQFF TGCGCCAGCAGCAATGAATTCGAAAAGGACAGGGTAGGACGTGAGCAGTTCTTC
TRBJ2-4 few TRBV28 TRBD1 CASSSGQGQNIQYF TGTGCCAGCAGTTCGGGACAGGGCCAAAACATTCAGTACTTC
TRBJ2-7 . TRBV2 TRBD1 CAITGQGKYYEQYF TGTGCCATAACGGGACAGGGGAAATACTACGAGCAGTACTTC
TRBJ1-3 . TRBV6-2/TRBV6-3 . CASRTDRRSGNTIYF TGTGCCAGCAGAACAGACAGACGCTCGGGAAACACCATATATTTT
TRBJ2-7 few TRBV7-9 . CASSRQGLGAYEQYF TGTGCCAGCAGCCGTCAAGGCTTGGGGGCCTACGAGCAGTACTTC